This T cell receptor beta chain emerged from a study of CD8 T cells in ankylosing spondylitis. Study-wide points: Matched synovial fluid from ankylosing spondylitis patients was reported to be enriched for disease-linked clones. Among TCR beta sequences, a motif of several highly homologous variants appeared characteristic of ankylosing spondylitis blood.

This clonotype has at least ten counts. The antigen is not known. A quantitative 5'-RACE method, one with molecular barcodes, was used to make TCR beta libraries. Via MiXCR, TCRdb re-called the 5' RACE reads, giving one row per CDR3 protein. In the table there are more than 650,000 distinct CDR3 sequences, approximately 12% of which are singletons. The CDR3 length is 14 residues. Looked up from germline, CDR1 is DFQATT and CDR2 is SNEGSKA (reference sequence). The source is a male donor with ankylosing spondylitis. The chain employs TRBV20-1 and TRBJ2-4, with 10 bases fitting TRBD1. The sequenced sample was blood, either unsorted or a sorted T cell fraction (not recorded which). The CDR3 sequence: CRGLSGTGVQHQYF. In DNA form, the CDR3 reads TGCAGGGGGCTTTCCGGGACAGGGGTCCAACATCAGTACTTC.